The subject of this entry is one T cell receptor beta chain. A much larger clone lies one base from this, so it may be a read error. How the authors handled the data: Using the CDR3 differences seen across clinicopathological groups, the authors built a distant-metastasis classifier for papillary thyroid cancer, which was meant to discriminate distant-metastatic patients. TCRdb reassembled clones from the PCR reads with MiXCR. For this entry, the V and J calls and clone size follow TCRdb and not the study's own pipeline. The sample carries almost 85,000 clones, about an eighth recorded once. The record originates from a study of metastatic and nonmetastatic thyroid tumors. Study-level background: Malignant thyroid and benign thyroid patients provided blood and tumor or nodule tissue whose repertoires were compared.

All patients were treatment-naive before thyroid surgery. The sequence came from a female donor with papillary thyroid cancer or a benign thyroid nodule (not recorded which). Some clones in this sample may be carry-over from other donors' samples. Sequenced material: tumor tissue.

Here the CDR3 DNA reads TGTGCCAGCAGTTTATCGAGAGGGCCTATGAATGAGCAGTTCTTC. Its translation is CASSLSRGPMNEQFF. This chain joins TRBV12-3 or TRBV12-4 and TRBJ2-1; TRBD2 is a possible D gene (5 bases). The CDR3 is 15 residues long. V shed 2 bases and J shed 7 bases, with 15 bases lying between them.